These 14 T cell receptor beta chains were all obtained from the same sample, sequenced in a study of Ad26.COV2.S vaccination and SARS-CoV-2 variants. Assay used: immunoSEQ multiplex PCR; TCRdb lists only in-frame clones, some missing. The sample has over 450,000 clones, 80% to 90% seen once. This sample's treatment: roughly 19 received Ad26.COV2.S at low or high dose, single or two shots; about 5 received placebo; per-sample allocation not given. Day 63 after the first vaccine or placebo injection was the time point for sampling. The sample was peripheral blood, taken in a trial of Ad26.COV2.S vaccine versus placebo. The receptors were gathered from a person aged 18-60 years who received the Ad26.COV2.S COVID-19 vaccine or a placebo.

The chain links TRBV5-1 to TRBJ1-1; 8 positions match TRBD1. The CDR3 extends over 15 amino acids. V was clipped by 4 bases and J by 0 bases; unmatched bases: 5. Germline loops: CDR1 SGHRS, CDR2 YFSETQ. CDR3 DNA: TGCGCCAGCAGCATACAGGGGGGAATGAACACTGAAGCTTTCTTT. This codes for CASSIQGGMNTEAFF.

This chain joins TRBV7-8 and TRBJ2-1; 7 bases fit TRBD1. The germline CDR1 and CDR2 sequences are SGHVS and FQNEAQ. CDR3 length: 16 residues. Germline trimming cut 5 bases from V and 7 bases from J; bases unmatched to any gene: 14. The CDR3 nucleotides are TGTGCCAGCAGCCCCCTCACACAGGGGCGTGGGAATGAGCAGTTCTTC. Amino acids: CASSPLTQGRGNEQFF.

This chain links TRBV19 with TRBJ1-5; D uncertain. Germline lookup yields CDR1 LNHDA and CDR2 SQIVND (reference sequence). Trimming stripped 2 bases from V and 2 bases from J, with 7 bases between. This CDR3 comprises 14 residues. CDR3 amino acids: CASSIRAGNQPQHF. The CDR3 DNA is TGTGCCAGTAGTATAAGGGCAGGCAATCAGCCCCAGCATTTT.

V is TRBV15 and J is TRBJ1-2, with a possible D match to TRBD1 (5 bases). Trimming took off 1 base at V and 7 bases at J, with 19 bases between the two ends. Germline assignment: CDR1 LNHNV and CDR2 YYDKDF (reference sequence). The CDR3 spans 16 residues. For the CDR3, the DNA is TGTGCCACCAGCAGAGGCCTTACGAGTGTGGGGGGTGGCTACACCTTC. It specifies CATSRGLTSVGGGYTF.

The chain carries TRBV7-6 and TRBJ1-1; D gene uncertain. The length of the CDR3 is 13 residues. With 2 bases removed from V and 5 bases from J, the gap between germline ends came to 9 bases. Germline CDR1 SGHVS, CDR2 FNYEAQ. The CDR3 coding sequence is TGTGCCAGCAGCTTAAACCTAGAAACTGAAGCTTTCTTT. It yields the protein CASSLNLETEAFF.

This CDR3 reads CASSPTPGNTIYF. Written as DNA, the CDR3 is TGTGCCAGCTCACCGACCCCCGGAAACACCATATATTTT. This sequence joins TRBV18 and TRBJ1-3, with D unresolved. From germline, CDR1 is KGHSH and CDR2 LQKENI. CDR3 length equals 13 residues. Trimming cost V 3 bases and J 4 bases, with 7 bases left between them.

The V gene is TRBV14, the J gene TRBJ2-7; D may be TRBD1 or TRBD2 (6 bases each). Germline V gene sequence: CDR1 SGHDN, CDR2 FVKESK. The CDR3 extends over 15 amino acids. Deletions cut 1 base from V and 3 bases from J, with 13 bases between. The CDR3 region is CASSQAGALFYEQYF. DNA of the CDR3: TGTGCCAGCAGCCAAGCGGGGGCACTCTTCTACGAGCAGTACTTC.

V gene TRBV7-8 combines with J gene TRBJ1-1; D uncertain. Germline CDR1 SGHVS, CDR2 FQNEAQ. Trimming cost V 5 bases and J 1 base, with 8 bases left between them. The CDR3 is made up of 13 amino acids. As DNA, the CDR3 is TGTGCCAGCAGCAAAGCGCCGAACACTGAAGCTTTCTTT. It translates to CASSKAPNTEAFF.

The rearrangement links TRBV10-1 to TRBJ2-7, with D unclear. This CDR3 is built from 14 residues. Trimming took 2 bases from V and 5 from J, leaving 13 bases between them. Germline loops: CDR1 WNHNN, CDR2 SYGVQD (reference sequence). CDR3 in amino acids: CASSESRSMDEQYF. The CDR3 region has the DNA TGCGCCAGCAGTGAGAGTCGGAGCATGGACGAGCAGTACTTC.

The sample holds a few counts of this clone. The chain employs TRBV7-9 and TRBJ1-1; D is perhaps TRBD1 (5 bases). The CDR3 has 14 amino acids. Germline CDR1 is SEHNR and CDR2 is FQNEAQ (reference sequence). Trimming took off 2 bases at V and 0 bases at J, with 7 bases between the two ends. For the CDR3, the DNA is TGTGCCAGCAGCTTACAGGGCCTGAACACTGAAGCTTTCTTT. Its protein is CASSLQGLNTEAFF.

The V and J genes are TRBV28 and TRBJ2-1; 14 bases are a match to TRBD2. V was clipped by 2 bases and J by 9 bases; unmatched bases: 3. The V gene's germline CDR1 is MDHEN and CDR2 SYDVKM. This CDR3 is 15 amino acids long. The CDR3 is CASSLAGLAGVEQFF. CDR3 sequence (DNA): TGTGCCAGCAGTTTAGCGGGACTAGCGGGAGTTGAGCAGTTCTTC. The variable domain in full, completed from reference TRBV28 and TRBJ2-1, reads DVKVTQSSRYLVKRTGEKVFLECVQDMDHENMFWYRQDPGLGLRLIYFSYDVKMKEKGDIPEGYSVSREKKERFSLILESASTNQTSMYLCASSLAGLAGVEQFFGPGTRLTVL.

V gene TRBV18 combines with J gene TRBJ1-1; D ambiguous. The germline gives CDR1 KGHSH, CDR2 LQKENI. V shed 0 bases and J shed 7 bases, with 15 bases lying between them. The length of the CDR3 is 15 residues. Here the CDR3 reads CASSPPGGPKLEAFF. The CDR3 DNA sequence: TGTGCCAGCTCACCACCGGGAGGGCCCAAACTTGAAGCTTTCTTT.

J is TRBJ2-2 and V is TRBV11-2; 8 bases align to TRBD2. V gave up 1 base and J gave up 5 bases; unmatched junction bases: 9. CDR3 length: 17 amino acids. Germline CDR1 and CDR2: SGHAT and FQNNGV. The CDR3 loop is CASSLVSGGPGTGELFF. The DNA for the CDR3 is TGTGCCAGCAGCTTAGTCTCGGGGGGGCCGGGGACCGGGGAGCTGTTTTTT. The full variable domain, with the rest looked up from reference TRBV11-2 and TRBJ2-2, is EAGVAQSPRYKIIEKRQSVAFWCNPISGHATLYWYQQILGQGPKLLIQFQNNGVVDDSQLPKDRFSAERLKGVDSTLKIQPAKLEDSAVYLCASSLVSGGPGTGELFFGEGSRLTVL.

This clone was found once. This chain links TRBV10-2 with TRBJ2-7; TRBD1 matches 7 bases. The CDR3 spans 15 residues. CDR1 is WSHSY and CDR2 is SAAADI in the germline V gene. V lost 0 bases, J lost 3 bases, and 5 bases stayed unmatched. The CDR3 DNA reads as TGCGCCAGCAGTGAGTCGGACAGGATTTACTACGAGCAGTACTTC. Translation: CASSESDRIYYEQYF.